This TCR beta chain was sequenced during a study of blood T cells in healthy people across ages. Isolation of PBMCs gave at least 7 million cells per sample. Sample-barcoded 5' priming and a J-beta primer mix drove a second PCR of 7 to 11 cycles. Each cDNA molecule carried a tag from a template-switch adaptor that contained 12 random nucleotides. TCRdb called the 5' RACE reads again in MiXCR, with one record for every CDR3 protein. The sample lists some 640,000 distinct CDR3 sequences, about 30% occurring once. The study, taken as a whole, reports: Significant beta diversity loss was already apparent by age approximately 36, declining roughly linearly.

A note on this clonotype: Its antigen is as yet unknown.

CDR1 is SEHNR, CDR2 FQNEAQ, per germline (reference sequence). This CDR3 comprises 14 residues. The clonotype comes from an elderly woman in good health. The sequencing input was blood. This chain connects TRBV7-9 to TRBJ2-7, with TRBD1 matching over 10 bases. The better agreement between TRBJ2-5 and the DNA end casts doubt on the J call. CDR3 sequence: CASSLDRGWETQYF. CDR3 nucleotides: TGTGCCAGCAGCCTGGACAGGGGGTGGGAGACCCAGTACTTC.